This TCR beta chain stems from a study of T cells of healthy individuals. This clonotype was observed a handful of times. There are 15 residues in the CDR3. V shed 4 bases, J shed 3 bases, and the junction held 2 bases outside the gene matches. Germline CDR1 and CDR2: MNHNS and SASEGT. TCRdb re-called the 5' RACE reads through MiXCR, storing one row per CDR3 protein. The table has about 63,000 distinct CDR3 sequences, 15% to 20% seen once. The TCR sequence derives from a human donor in good health. The chain uses TRBV6-1 and TRBJ2-1, with 11 nucleotides matching TRBD1. CDR3: CASSGGTGGYNEQFF. CDR3 nucleotide sequence: TGTGCCAGCAGTGGGGGGACAGGGGGCTACAATGAGCAGTTCTTC.